The 14 T cell receptor beta chains presented below share a single source sample, sequenced in a study of cytomegalovirus exposure and HLA in healthy donors. With 60 Vbeta and 13 Jbeta primers, the PCR was carried out. This table comes from immunoSEQ multiplex PCR, and its TCRdb copy is limited to in-frame clones, with some not included. The sample consists of 85,000 to 120,000 clones, approximately 64% of them appearing once. The sequenced sample was PBMCs. These receptors were obtained from a human donor in good health.

The chain combines TRBV2 with TRBJ1-1; D unresolved. Trimming took off 5 bases at V and 5 bases at J, with 9 bases between the two ends. There are 12 residues in the CDR3. The germline V gene encodes CDR1 SNHLY and CDR2 FYNNEI. The CDR3, as DNA: TGTGCCAGCAGTCGGCGGGGAACTGAAGCTTTCTTT. Translated, it gives CASSRRGTEAFF.

The rearrangement joins TRBV4-1 to TRBJ2-5; the D gene is possibly TRBD2 (6 bases). Per the germline V gene, CDR1 is MGHRA and CDR2 is YSYEKL. This CDR3 is built from 15 residues. The ends were cut back, 0 bases at V and 5 bases at J, with 13 bases in the middle. The DNA of the CDR3 is TGCGCCAGCAGCCAAGATAATCGGGAGTTGGAGACCCAGTACTTC. It yields the protein CASSQDNRELETQYF.

The chain joins TRBV4-1 to TRBJ2-3; the match to TRBD2 covers 7 bases. The CDR3 totals 18 residues. V shed 2 bases and J 4 bases; nucleotides not matched to a gene: 15. The germline V gene has CDR1 MGHRA and CDR2 YSYEKL. CDR3 in DNA: TGCGCCAGCAGCCAACGGATTATATTGGGAGGGAGGGCAGATACGCAGTATTTT. This sequence encodes CASSQRIILGGRADTQYF.

The V gene is TRBV11-2, the J gene TRBJ2-5; 9 positions match TRBD2. The J call may not be correct, given that the DNA end is closer to TRBJ2-7. The CDR3 loop spans 14 amino acids. Germline CDR1 and CDR2: SGHAT and FQNNGV. CDR3 amino acids: CASSLAGGISEQYF. The CDR3 coding sequence is TGTGCCAGCTCACTAGCGGGCGGGATCTCCGAGCAGTACTTC.

The chain employs TRBV6-5 and TRBJ2-7; 11 nucleotides agree with TRBD1. V lost 7 bases, J lost 2 bases, and 7 bases stayed unmatched. The CDR3 spans 15 residues. Germline assignment: CDR1 MNHEY and CDR2 SVGAGI. This CDR3 reads CASTPRTGGPYEQYF. Here the CDR3 DNA reads TGTGCCAGCACCCCCAGGACAGGGGGCCCCTACGAGCAGTACTTC.

V gene TRBV6-1 combines with J gene TRBJ1-5; 7 bases align to TRBD1. Unmatched junction bases numbered 8, after V lost 6 bases and J lost 6 bases. Germline-derived CDR1 and CDR2 are MNHNS and SASEGT. This CDR3 has 14 amino acids. The CDR3 nucleotides read TGTGCCAGCAGGTCACAGGGGTTCGGTCAGCCCCAGCATTTT. It encodes CASRSQGFGQPQHF.

The chain recombines TRBV2 with TRBJ2-5; 7 nucleotides match TRBD2. This CDR3 is built from 17 residues. Germline CDR1 is SNHLY and CDR2 is FYNNEI. The trim removed 1 base at V and 0 bases at J, leaving 8 bases unmatched. CDR3 in DNA: TGTGCCAGCAGTGAAGGCGCTAGCGGAGAGTACCAAGAGACCCAGTACTTC. Amino acids: CASSEGASGEYQETQYF. The whole variable domain, remainder taken from reference TRBV2 and TRBJ2-5, is EPEVTQTPSHQVTQMGQEVILRCVPISNHLYFYWYRQILGQKVEFLVSFYNNEISEKSEIFDDQFSVERPDGSNFTLKIRSTKLEDSAMYFCASSEGASGEYQETQYFGPGTRLLVL.

In this sample, this clone turned up a few times. V gene TRBV14 combines with J gene TRBJ1-2; 7 bases align to TRBD1. The junction had 16 bases not matched to a gene; V was cut back by 1 base and J by 8 bases. The CDR3 consists of 17 residues. Germline CDR1 and CDR2: SGHDN and FVKESK. CDR3 nucleotide sequence: TGTGCCAGCAGCCAAGCTCTCGGTGGGAGACAGGGACGAGGCTACACCTTC. Its protein product is CASSQALGGRQGRGYTF.

This sequence joins TRBV7-9 and TRBJ1-1, with no clear D. In germline, CDR1 is SEHNR, CDR2 FQNEAQ (reference sequence). CDR3 length: 13 residues. Trimming removed 1 base from V and 3 bases from J, with 6 bases in between. The CDR3 region is CASSLDGHTEAFF. CDR3 nucleotide sequence: TGTGCCAGCAGCTTAGATGGGCACACTGAAGCTTTCTTT.

The chain employs TRBV5-1 and TRBJ2-1; weak D call: TRBD2 (5 bases). CDR1 is SGHRS and CDR2 is YFSETQ in the germline V gene. The V end was cut by 1 base, the J end by 10 bases, with 12 bases between. This CDR3 comprises 13 residues. The CDR3 region has the DNA TGCGCCAGCAGCTTGACTAGATATGAGGAGCAGTTCTTC. It yields the protein CASSLTRYEEQFF.

The V gene is TRBV7-9, the J gene TRBJ1-2, with TRBD1 identical over 7 bases. Germline V CDR1 and CDR2: SEHNR, FQNEAQ (reference sequence). CDR3 size: 17 residues. Trimming removed 2 bases from V and 3 bases from J; junction bases left unmatched: 12. The CDR3: CASSLTPGQVSDYGYTF. The CDR3 bases are TGTGCCAGCAGCTTAACCCCCGGACAGGTGAGCGACTATGGCTACACCTTC.

The V gene is TRBV5-1, the J gene TRBJ2-2; TRBD1 is a possible D gene (6 bases). The CDR3 contains 14 residues. Germline V gene data show CDR1 as SGHRS and CDR2 as YFSETQ. The V gene lost 0 bases and the J gene lost 9 bases, with 12 bases spanning the gap. The CDR3 region is CASSLEGVARELFF. The CDR3 DNA follows: TGCGCCAGCAGCTTGGAGGGGGTAGCCCGGGAGCTGTTTTTT.

The J gene is TRBJ2-4, the V gene TRBV18; TRBD1 matches at 9 bases. The CDR3 loop spans 14 amino acids. Germline V CDR1 and CDR2: KGHSH, LQKENI. V was pared by 3 bases and J by 10 bases, with 7 bases of the junction left unmatched. CDR3 in amino acids: CASSPSGQGRIQYF. In DNA form, the CDR3 reads TGTGCCAGCTCACCTAGCGGACAGGGGAGAATTCAGTACTTC.

This clone was seen a handful of times. The V call is TRBV5-5, the J call TRBJ2-3, with TRBD1 as a possible D gene (6 bases). Trimming left V 5 bases short and J 0 bases short, with 16 bases between. CDR3 length: 16 amino acids. CDR1 and CDR2 from the germline V gene are SGHKS and YYEKEE (reference sequence). The CDR3 spells CASSPTGTSSTDTQYF. The CDR3 DNA sequence: TGTGCCAGCAGTCCCACCGGGACAAGTAGCACAGATACGCAGTATTTT.